The 7 T cell receptor beta chains below come from one sample, sequenced in a study of cytomegalovirus exposure and HLA in healthy donors. In the PCR, 60 Vbeta and 13 Jbeta primers were used. TCRdb's copy holds only in-frame clones and misses some; the assay was immunoSEQ multiplex PCR. The repertoire table contains roughly 73,000 clones. Sequencing was done on a sample of PBMCs. The origin of the receptors is a female donor in good health and CMV-seropositive.

The V and J genes are TRBV18 and TRBJ2-6, with D tentatively TRBD1 (7 bases). The germline V gene has CDR1 KGHSH and CDR2 LQKENI. Trimming removed 0 bases from V and 3 bases from J, with 12 bases in between. The length of the CDR3 is 17 residues. The CDR3 is CASSPPNQGGGANVLTF. CDR3 sequence (DNA): TGTGCCAGCTCACCACCTAACCAGGGGGGTGGGGCCAACGTCCTGACTTTC.

This chain connects TRBV9 to TRBJ1-2; D not resolved. The V gene lost 6 bases and the J gene lost 3 bases, with 9 bases spanning the gap. Germline CDR1 reads SGDLS; CDR2 reads YYNGEE. The length of the CDR3 is 12 residues. The CDR3, as DNA: TGTGCCAGCACCTCTAGCCACTATGGCTACACCTTC. It translates to CASTSSHYGYTF.

The chain recombines TRBV9 with TRBJ2-3; possibly TRBD2 for D (5 bases). Deletions cut 0 bases from V and 2 bases from J, with 13 bases between. Germline V gives CDR1 SGDLS, CDR2 YYNGEE. CDR3 length: 16 amino acids. The CDR3 here is CASSVGSSLDTDTQYF. The CDR3 DNA sequence: TGTGCCAGCAGCGTAGGTTCTAGCCTGGACACAGATACGCAGTATTTT.

This rearrangement joins TRBV19 to TRBJ1-6; D uncertain. Trimming stripped 3 bases from V and 7 bases from J, with 10 bases between. In germline, CDR1 is LNHDA, CDR2 SQIVND (reference sequence). The CDR3 length is 14 residues. The CDR3 nucleotides read TGTGCCAGTAGTATTCCAGGTGGCAATTCACCCCTCCACTTT. This codes for CASSIPGGNSPLHF.

The V gene is TRBV7-2, the J gene TRBJ1-5; 7 bases align to TRBD1. The ends lost 5 bases at V and 2 bases at J; junction bases unmatched: 3. Germline assignment: CDR1 SGHTA and CDR2 FQGNSA. The CDR3 is made up of 14 amino acids. DNA of the CDR3: TGTGCCAGCAGCCGGGGGACAGGCAATCAGCCCCAGCATTTT. This codes for CASSRGTGNQPQHF.

The chain combines TRBV19 with TRBJ2-3; no reliable D call. Germline CDR1 reads LNHDA; CDR2 reads SQIVND (reference sequence). The CDR3 has 14 residues. V was cut by 5 bases and J by 0 bases, with 9 bases left in between. The CDR3: CASSFSASTDTQYF. DNA for the CDR3: TGTGCCAGTAGTTTCTCCGCGAGCACAGATACGCAGTATTTT.

The chain couples TRBV30 to TRBJ2-3; 11 bases fit TRBD2. J lost 3 bases, V lost 2 bases, and 10 bases had no gene match. The CDR3 is 17 amino acids. In germline, CDR1 is GTSNPN, CDR2 SVGIG (reference sequence). The CDR3 bases are TGTGCCTGGAGTAAGGGAATGGTAGCGGGGGGGACAGATACGCAGTATTTT. Residues: CAWSKGMVAGGTDTQYF.